This TCR beta chain was observed in a study of breast tumors, draining lymph nodes, adjacent tissues. Study-level findings and limits: Tumors had less TCR diversity than lymph nodes, more than nontumor tissue. The lymph node origin of tumor T cells was framed as consistent with a hypothesis, not demonstrated. Findings are consistent with lymph node origin and intratumoral expansion of most tumor T cells.

This clonotype occurred a few times. Antigen specificity is unknown. Just one base apart from a much larger clone, this may be a read error. Germline values: CDR1 MNHNS, CDR2 SASEGT. The V and J ends lost 6 bases and 5 bases, in that order; junction bases with no gene match: 9. This CDR3 is built from 14 residues. The lymph nodes were axillary draining lymph nodes from breast cancer patients. TCRdb used MiXCR to reprocess the multiplex PCR reads, holding one entry per CDR3 protein. The table shows approximately 210,000 distinct CDR3 sequences, with roughly a third occurring only once. The TCR was taken from a female donor with breast cancer. Some clones in this sample may be carry-over from other donors' samples. The rearrangement joins TRBV6-1 to TRBJ2-7; 8 bases align to TRBD1. Material for sequencing was axillary lymph node tissue. CDR3 protein: CASRRQGKMHEQYF. As DNA, the CDR3 is TGTGCCAGCAGGCGACAGGGGAAAATGCACGAGCAGTACTTC.